The sequence of this T cell receptor (beta chain) was determined in a study of blood T cell repertoires in COVID-19. Study in general: Sites across the United States, Italy and Spain contributed samples from acute and convalescent COVID-19. The cDNA or gDNA used as material had been derived from T cells, B-cell-depleted T cells, or PBMCs.

The study recruited people aged about 18 to 95 years across about 25 US areas. Recovered status in Cohort 3 required two negative PCRs, clearance, or symptom resolution. After removal of 1 base from V and 2 bases from J, the junction contained 2 bases not matched to a gene. The germline CDR1 and CDR2 sequences are SGHTA and FQGNSA. The CDR3 contains 16 residues. Profiling relied on immunoSEQ multiplex PCR, and the TCRdb table lists in-frame clones only, not all of them. The sample includes roughly 190,000 clones, around 85% of them seen just once. The rearrangement joins TRBV7-2 to TRBJ2-1, with 10 bases lining up with TRBD2. Sequenced: PBMCs or T cells enriched from blood (not recorded which). This TCR was sampled from a woman younger than 45 who had recovered from COVID-19. The DNA of the CDR3 is TGTGCCAGCAGCTTAGATAGCGGGGGGACCTACAATGAGCAGTTCTTC. This gives the protein CASSLDSGGTYNEQFF.